The 28 T cell receptor beta chains below all came from one sample that was sequenced in a study of early T cells in non-severe SARS-CoV-2 infection (dated by TCRdb to about 2021). Libraries were prepared through 5' RACE. Sequenced using a NextSeq 500. TCRdb cleaned the public reads at Q25 with fastp, built clones with MiXCR and kept in-frame beta chains. Every distinct CDR3 protein forms one entry, paired with its most common genes and DNA. For this sample there are around 9,000 distinct CDR3 sequences; around 4.8% appear just once. In total, the top ten clones hold around a tenth of the sample. The sequenced material came from whole blood. These receptors were taken from an adult who was a healthcare worker with PCR-confirmed SARS-CoV-2 infection or an uninfected control (not recorded which).

This clonotype is judged medium-sized. The chain recombines TRBV21-1 with TRBJ2-7; the listed D gene, TRBD2, was not tested against the DNA. TRBV21-1 is an annotated pseudogene. The CDR3 runs 15 residues. In DNA, the CDR3 is TGTGCCAGCAGCAAAGCTCCTGCCGGGACTTACGAGCAGTACGTC. It codes for CASSKAPAGTYEQYV.

This clonotype was seen repeatedly, ten times or more. The chain joins TRBV20-1 to TRBJ1-4; 8 nucleotides line up with TRBD1. Trimming cost V 6 bases and J 7 bases; bases outside gene matches: 7. Per the germline V gene, CDR1 is DFQATT and CDR2 is SNEGSKA (reference sequence). CDR3 length equals 13 residues. CDR3 region: CSADRGIGEKLFF. DNA for the CDR3: TGCAGTGCCGACAGGGGAATAGGTGAAAAACTGTTTTTT.

This clonotype is labeled medium-sized. Because the CDR3's place on the DNA is in doubt, the DNA is left out and the CDR3 is given as listed by TCRdb. The V gene is TRBV21-1, the J gene TRBJ1-4; the table's D call TRBD1 went unverified against the DNA. TRBV21-1 is classified as a pseudogene. The CDR3 has 14 residues if both end residues are counted. CDR3 in amino acids: CASFSTGQMKNCFF.

The table lists this clonotype with many counts. The chain uses TRBV29-1 and TRBJ2-5, with D perhaps matching TRBD1 or TRBD2 (5 bases each). Germline V gene sequence: CDR1 SQVTM, CDR2 ANQGSEA. The CDR3 runs to 11 residues. The ends were cut back, 4 bases at V and 7 bases at J, with 10 bases in the middle. The CDR3 DNA follows: TGCAGCGTTGGGGCTGGGGGGACCCAGTACTTC. This sequence encodes CSVGAGGTQYF.

This clonotype has at least ten counts. V gene TRBV7-9 combines with J gene TRBJ1-6; D gene unclear. This CDR3 comprises 15 residues. The V gene's germline CDR1 is SEHNR and CDR2 FQNEAQ (reference sequence). Deletions cut 4 bases from V and 5 bases from J, with 12 bases between. The CDR3 coding sequence is TGTGCCAGCAGCTACGGACCCCCCGATAATTCACCCCTCCACTTT. It encodes CASSYGPPDNSPLHF.

This clonotype has ten or more counts. The rearrangement joins TRBV6-1 to TRBJ2-2; 10 bases are a match to TRBD2. Per germline, CDR1 MNHNS and CDR2 SASEGT. This CDR3 has 17 amino acids. The ends lost 6 bases at V and 5 bases at J; junction bases unmatched: 12. DNA of the CDR3: TGTGCCAGCAGGCGTCGTAGGTCTAGCGGGAGTACCGGGGAGCTGTTTTTT. Its protein product is CASRRRRSSGSTGELFF.

V is TRBV29-1 and J is TRBJ2-6; D gene ambiguous. Germline loops: CDR1 SQVTM, CDR2 ANQGSEA. V dropped 3 bases and J dropped 0 bases, with 6 bases sitting between them. CDR3 length equals 14 residues. CDR3 nucleotides: TGCAGCGTTGAGACGGGCTCTGGGGCCAACGTCCTGACTTTC. Protein product: CSVETGSGANVLTF.

This clonotype is termed medium-sized (0.01 to 0.1%). V and J are TRBV7-9 and TRBJ2-2; D is unclear. Germline assignment: CDR1 SEHNR and CDR2 FQNEAQ (reference sequence). V lost 4 bases and J lost 7, with 13 bases in between. This CDR3 has 14 amino acids. Here the CDR3 reads CASSSGSPSGELFF. DNA for the CDR3: TGTGCCAGCAGCTCGGGCAGCCCCAGCGGGGAGCTGTTTTTT.

This clonotype is medium-sized (0.01 to 0.1%) within its sample. The chain uses TRBV11-3 and TRBJ2-3; TRBD1 is a possible D gene (5 bases). Per the germline V gene, CDR1 is SGHNT and CDR2 is YENEEA. Trimming left V 1 base short and J 9 bases short, with 8 bases between. The CDR3 runs 12 residues. The CDR3 DNA reads TGTGCCAGCAGCTTAGGCCAGGGCACGCAGTATTTT. It translates to CASSLGQGTQYF.

This clonotype is judged medium-sized. The CDR3 reads CSAERPIAGTGELFF. The CDR3 DNA reads as TGCAGTGCGGAGAGACCGATAGCGGGCACCGGGGAGCTGTTTTTT. The chain joins TRBV20-1 to TRBJ2-2, with 7 bases matching TRBD2. This CDR3 spans 15 amino acids. Trimming at V came to 6 bases and at J to 4 bases, leaving 11 bases not matched to a gene. Looked up from germline, CDR1 is DFQATT and CDR2 is SNEGSKA (reference sequence).

Sample share makes this clonotype medium-sized. The genes are TRBV27 and TRBJ2-7; D may be TRBD2 (5 bases). This CDR3 has 15 residues. Germline V lookup: CDR1 MNHEY, CDR2 SMNVEV (reference sequence). The V end was cut by 6 bases, the J end by 0 bases, with 15 bases between. The CDR3 DNA follows: TGTGCCAGCAGCCAGGAGCGGAGCACCTCCTACGAGCAGTACTTC. Its translation is CASSQERSTSYEQYF.

This clonotype was seen many times. The V call is TRBV5-1, the J call TRBJ1-1; TRBD1 matches at 8 bases. The CDR3 consists of 19 residues. Germline CDR1 reads SGHRS; CDR2 reads YFSETQ. The V segment lost 4 bases and the J segment 0 bases; nucleotides outside the gene matches: 17. The CDR3 here is CASSRTGTGPPTLNTEAFF. For the CDR3, the DNA is TGCGCCAGCAGCCGCACCGGGACAGGTCCCCCCACCTTGAACACTGAAGCTTTCTTT.

This clonotype is categorized as medium-sized. The rearrangement uses TRBV6-6 and TRBJ1-1; the D gene is possibly TRBD1 (5 bases). There are 13 residues in the CDR3. V was trimmed by 6 bases and J by 6 bases, leaving 14 bases between them. Germline V gene lookup returns CDR1 MNHNY and CDR2 SVGAGI (reference sequence). The CDR3 bases are TGTGCCAGCAGGACAGAGAAATTCGCTGAAGCTTTCTTT. This sequence encodes CASRTEKFAEAFF.

This clonotype has ten or more counts. The rearrangement joins TRBV20-1 to TRBJ2-3; D unresolved. Germline assignment: CDR1 DFQATT and CDR2 SNEGSKA (reference sequence). Between the trimmed V and J ends, which lost 3 bases and 7 bases, there was a span of 8 bases. The CDR3 is made up of 11 amino acids. The CDR3 nucleotides are TGCAGTGCTAGTTACCGGAATACGCAGTATTTT. It encodes CSASYRNTQYF.

This clonotype is classed as medium-sized. V is TRBV12-3 or TRBV12-4 and J is TRBJ2-1; 11 bases line up with TRBD2. The CDR3 loop spans 15 amino acids. The junction had 0 bases not matched to a gene; V was cut back by 1 base and J by 4 bases. The CDR3 region is CASSLGTSGYNEQFF. CDR3 nucleotides: TGTGCCAGCAGTTTAGGGACTAGCGGGTACAATGAGCAGTTCTTC.

This clonotype was picked up many times. CDR3 sequence: CSATSGQVGNTIYF. The CDR3 DNA follows: TGCAGTGCTACCTCGGGACAAGTTGGAAACACCATATATTTT. V and J are TRBV20-1 and TRBJ1-3; maybe TRBD1 (6 bases). The V gene lost 4 bases and the J gene lost 3 bases, with 13 bases spanning the gap. The CDR3 covers 14 residues. CDR1 and CDR2 from the germline V gene are DFQATT and SNEGSKA (reference sequence).

This clonotype is termed medium-sized (0.01 to 0.1%). The gene calls are TRBV27 and TRBJ1-1; TRBD1 is a possible D gene (5 bases). Germline assignment: CDR1 MNHEY and CDR2 SMNVEV (reference sequence). This CDR3 has 14 residues. The ends were cut back, 6 bases at V and 4 bases at J, with 15 bases in the middle. The chain's CDR3 is CASRTDFFGTEAFF. Here the CDR3 DNA reads TGTGCCAGCAGGACAGACTTCTTCGGCACTGAAGCTTTCTTT.

By its share, this clonotype is medium-sized (0.01 to 0.1%). The CDR3 sequence is CASSQRTGYGYTF. In DNA, the CDR3 is TGTGCCAGCAGCCAAAGGACAGGGTATGGCTACACCTTC. The V call is TRBV3-1, the J call TRBJ1-2; 8 positions match TRBD1. Germline trimming cut 2 bases from V and 5 bases from J; bases unmatched to any gene: 1. Germline lookup yields CDR1 LGHDT and CDR2 YNNKEL (reference sequence). This CDR3 region has 13 residues.

In its sample, this clonotype was seen many times. The chain has TRBV9 and TRBJ2-7, with TRBD2 matching 10 bases. The V segment lost 4 bases and the J segment 5 bases; nucleotides outside the gene matches: 12. The length of the CDR3 is 16 residues. Germline V lookup: CDR1 SGDLS, CDR2 YYNGEE. CDR3 nucleotide sequence: TGTGCCAGCAGCCCCCGGGCTAGCGGGAGTTTTCACGAGCAGTACGTC. This gives the protein CASSPRASGSFHEQYV.

This clonotype was counted at least ten times. The rearrangement uses TRBV7-2 and TRBJ2-3, with TRBD2 identical over 8 bases. Germline V gives CDR1 SGHTA, CDR2 FQGNSA. Trimming took 5 bases from V and 4 from J; bases not matched to a gene: 17. This CDR3 region has 18 residues. The CDR3 region has the DNA TGTGCCAGCAGCCTAATCCCCTTAGCACGGGGGGGGGCAGATACGCAGTATTTT. Translating gives CASSLIPLARGGADTQYF.

This clonotype is judged medium-sized. This sequence joins TRBV10-3 and TRBJ2-3; the D is unclear. The CDR3 contains 13 residues. Germline lookup yields CDR1 ENHRY and CDR2 SYGVKD. Trimming removed 0 bases from V and 2 bases from J, with 3 bases in between. This chain's CDR3 is CAISESATDTQYF. The CDR3 coding sequence is TGTGCCATCAGTGAGTCTGCCACAGATACGCAGTATTTT.

A few counts support this clonotype. The chain joins TRBV6-5 to TRBJ2-2, with 10 bases matching TRBD2. The trim removed 6 bases at V and 7 bases at J, leaving 14 bases unmatched. CDR1 is MNHEY and CDR2 is SVGAGI in the germline V gene. The CDR3 totals 17 residues. The CDR3: CASSRGGAGGPNGELFF. The CDR3 bases are TGTGCCAGCAGCCGCGGGGGAGCGGGAGGGCCAAACGGGGAGCTGTTTTTT.

This clonotype has at least ten counts. The rearrangement joins TRBV7-8 to TRBJ1-1, with D unresolved. The CDR3 has 15 residues. Per germline, CDR1 SGHVS and CDR2 FQNEAQ. V lost 1 base and J lost 1, with 10 bases in between. The CDR3 loop reads CASSLDLGRNTEAFF. CDR3 nucleotides: TGTGCCAGCAGCTTAGACCTGGGCAGGAACACTGAAGCTTTCTTT.

Many counts were recorded for this clonotype. The chain is built from TRBV11-2 and TRBJ2-7, with D perhaps TRBD1 (5 bases). V lost 7 bases to trimming and J lost 5 bases, with 12 bases between them. The CDR3 totals 12 residues. Germline V CDR1 and CDR2: SGHAT, FQNNGV. CDR3 sequence: CASTPAGHEQYF. As DNA, the CDR3 is TGTGCCAGCACCCCCGCAGGGCACGAGCAGTACTTC.

Within the sample, this clonotype is medium-sized. The rearrangement uses TRBV20-1 and TRBJ2-4; D is undetermined. V was cut by 0 bases and J by 7 bases, with 19 bases left in between. The CDR3 is 16 residues long. CDR1 is DFQATT, CDR2 SNEGSKA, per germline (reference sequence). The CDR3 sequence is CSARDSSLGRGNIQYF. CDR3 in DNA: TGCAGTGCTAGAGATTCAAGTCTAGGAAGAGGCAACATTCAGTACTTC.

This clonotype has ten or more counts. The chain has TRBV7-2 and TRBJ2-3; perhaps TRBD1 as D (6 bases). The germline V gene encodes CDR1 SGHTA and CDR2 FQGNSA. V was cut by 1 base and J by 4 bases, with 12 bases left in between. This CDR3 region has 15 residues. CDR3 nucleotides: TGTGCCAGCAGCTTAGTACAGGGACGGGCAGATACGCAGTATTTT. Encoded protein: CASSLVQGRADTQYF.

This clonotype was seen only a few times. CDR3 region: CASSKPNRGREQYF. The DNA of the CDR3 is TGTGCCAGCAGTAAACCTAACAGGGGGCGCGAGCAGTACTTC. V and J are TRBV28 and TRBJ2-7, with 9 bases matching TRBD1. Germline lookup yields CDR1 MDHEN and CDR2 SYDVKM. The CDR3 totals 14 residues. V gave up 5 bases and J gave up 6 bases; unmatched junction bases: 8. Combining the CDR3 with reference TRBV28 and TRBJ2-7 gives the whole variable domain DVKVTQSSRYLVKRTGEKVFLECVQDMDHENMFWYRQDPGLGLRLIYFSYDVKMKEKGDIPEGYSVSREKKERFSLILESASTNQTSMYLCASSKPNRGREQYFGPGTRLTVT.

Many counts were recorded for this clonotype. The rearrangement uses TRBV7-9 and TRBJ2-7, with a tentative D call TRBD2 (5 bases). This CDR3 comprises 13 residues. Trimming removed 3 bases from V and 3 bases from J, with 9 bases in between. The germline V gene has CDR1 SEHNR and CDR2 FQNEAQ (reference sequence). The CDR3 is CASSFGSNYEQYV. The CDR3 DNA reads as TGTGCCAGCAGCTTTGGGAGTAACTACGAGCAGTACGTC.